Below, 9 T cell receptor beta chains from the same sample are listed, as sequenced in a study of identical twins. TCRdb re-analysed the 5' RACE reads in MiXCR, keeping a single row per CDR3 protein. The data hold nearly 900,000 distinct CDR3 sequences, with roughly 12% observed a single time. This same sample was also taken into another study, of yellow fever vaccine responses in identical twins.

The material sequenced was PBMCs. The receptors derive from a woman between 18 and 29 years old in good health.

The CDR3 region has the DNA TGTGCCACACGGGGGGGAACCATAGATACGCAGTATTTT. Translated: CATRGGTIDTQYF. The genes are TRBV6-1 and TRBJ2-3, with 8 bases identical to TRBD2. Trimming removed 10 bases from V and 5 bases from J; junction bases left unmatched: 8. Germline CDR1 is MNHNS and CDR2 is SASEGT. The CDR3 loop spans 13 amino acids.

V gene TRBV4-1 combines with J gene TRBJ2-1; 11 nucleotides line up with TRBD2. Germline CDR1 reads MGHRA; CDR2 reads YSYEKL. Losses at the gene ends were 2 bases for V and 0 bases for J; bases not matched to a gene: 18. This CDR3 is 22 amino acids long. The CDR3 DNA sequence: TGCGCCAGCAGCCAATACGGACTTAGCGGGGGGGGGACCAGTCTCTCCTACAATGAGCAGTTCTTC. Translating gives CASSQYGLSGGGTSLSYNEQFF.

This chain joins TRBV27 and TRBJ1-3; D gene ambiguous. The CDR3 contains 15 residues. Germline V CDR1 and CDR2: MNHEY, SMNVEV (reference sequence). V was cut by 5 bases and J by 0 bases, with 11 bases left in between. Here the CDR3 reads CASSPRGHSGNTIYF. The DNA of the CDR3 is TGTGCCAGCAGTCCCCGGGGTCACTCTGGAAACACCATATATTTT.

This clonotype has only a few counts. This sequence joins TRBV10-3 and TRBJ1-6; weak D call: TRBD1 (5 bases). The CDR3 contains 14 residues. Germline CDR1 reads ENHRY; CDR2 reads SYGVKD. Trimming left V 3 bases short and J 9 bases short, with 12 bases between. Here the CDR3 reads CAISDKGPASPLHF. The CDR3 nucleotides are TGTGCCATCAGTGACAAGGGGCCGGCTTCACCCCTCCACTTT.

This clonotype was recorded only once. A much bigger clone sits one base away, suggesting this may be a read error. This rearrangement joins TRBV5-1 to TRBJ2-1; TRBD1 aligns across 8 bases. The CDR3 sequence is 15 residues long. V lost 0 bases to trimming and J lost 4 bases; unmatched junction nucleotides: 3. Germline V lookup: CDR1 SGHRS, CDR2 YFSETQ. CDR3 sequence: CASSLGTGMYNEQFF. CDR3 nucleotides: TGCGCCAGCAGCTTGGGGACAGGGATGTACAATGAGCAGTTCTTC.

This clonotype was seen a few times. The V call is TRBV6-5, the J call TRBJ1-4; 8 bases line up with TRBD1. J was trimmed by 4 bases and V by 5 bases; bases with no gene match: 9. This CDR3 is built from 16 residues. Germline V gene sequence: CDR1 MNHEY, CDR2 SVGAGI. CDR3 nucleotides: TGTGCCAGCAGTCTACGTCCGGGACAGGATAATGAAAAACTGTTTTTT. Amino acids: CASSLRPGQDNEKLFF.

This clonotype has a count of ten or more. This chain joins TRBV9 and TRBJ1-2; 7 nucleotides line up with TRBD1. With V trimmed by 2 bases and J by 6 bases, 10 bases remained unmatched. Germline CDR1 is SGDLS and CDR2 is YYNGEE. This CDR3 spans 15 amino acids. The CDR3 sequence is CASSVGGQAPHGYTF. The CDR3, as DNA: TGTGCCAGCAGCGTGGGCGGACAGGCACCTCATGGCTACACCTTC.

The chain carries TRBV2 and TRBJ1-1, with D tentatively TRBD1 (6 bases). The germline V gene encodes CDR1 SNHLY and CDR2 FYNNEI. This CDR3 spans 14 amino acids. Trimming left V 6 bases short and J 1 base short, with 12 bases between. The CDR3: CASRSTGTNTEAFF. The CDR3 nucleotides read TGTGCCAGCAGATCAACAGGGACGAACACTGAAGCTTTCTTT.

This clonotype appeared many times. The chain carries TRBV7-9 and TRBJ2-1; 7 positions agree with TRBD1. V was pared by 5 bases and J by 8 bases, with 6 bases of the junction left unmatched. The CDR3 is made up of 13 amino acids. Germline CDR1 SEHNR, CDR2 FQNEAQ (reference sequence). The CDR3 loop is CASSKTGSHEQFF. The DNA of the CDR3 is TGTGCCAGCAGCAAGACAGGGTCCCATGAGCAGTTCTTC.